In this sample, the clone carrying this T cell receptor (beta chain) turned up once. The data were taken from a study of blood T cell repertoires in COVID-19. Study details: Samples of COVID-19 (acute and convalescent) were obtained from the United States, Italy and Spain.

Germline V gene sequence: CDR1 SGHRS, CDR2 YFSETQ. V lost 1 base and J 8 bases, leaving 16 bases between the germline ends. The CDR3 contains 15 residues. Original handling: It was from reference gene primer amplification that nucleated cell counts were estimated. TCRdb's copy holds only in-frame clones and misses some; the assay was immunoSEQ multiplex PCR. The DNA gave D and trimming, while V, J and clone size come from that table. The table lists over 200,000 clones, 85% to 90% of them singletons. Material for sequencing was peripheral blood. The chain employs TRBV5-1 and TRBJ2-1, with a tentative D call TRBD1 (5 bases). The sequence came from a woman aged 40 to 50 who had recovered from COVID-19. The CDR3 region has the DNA TGCGCCAGCAGCTTGTCGTTAGGGGTCGGCGATGAGCAGTTCTTC. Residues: CASSLSLGVGDEQFF.